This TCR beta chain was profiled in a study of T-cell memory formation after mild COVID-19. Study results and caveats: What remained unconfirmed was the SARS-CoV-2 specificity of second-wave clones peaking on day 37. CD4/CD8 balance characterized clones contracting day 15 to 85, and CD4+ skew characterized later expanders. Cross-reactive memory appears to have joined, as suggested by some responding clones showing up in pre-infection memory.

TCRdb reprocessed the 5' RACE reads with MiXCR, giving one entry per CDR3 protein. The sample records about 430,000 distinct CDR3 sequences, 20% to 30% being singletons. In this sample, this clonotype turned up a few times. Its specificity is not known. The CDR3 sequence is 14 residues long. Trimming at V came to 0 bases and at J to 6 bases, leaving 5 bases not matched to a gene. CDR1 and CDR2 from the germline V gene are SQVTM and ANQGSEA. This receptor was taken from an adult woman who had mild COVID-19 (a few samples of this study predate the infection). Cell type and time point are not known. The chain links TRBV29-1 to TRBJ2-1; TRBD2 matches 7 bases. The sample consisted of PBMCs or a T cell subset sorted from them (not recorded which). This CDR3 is CSVEDGRGSNEQFF. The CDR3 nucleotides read TGCAGCGTTGAAGACGGGCGGGGGAGCAATGAGCAGTTCTTC.